A selection of T cell receptor beta chains follows, all from one sample in a study of cytomegalovirus exposure and HLA in healthy donors. The repertoire was sequenced with immunoSEQ multiplex PCR; TCRdb's copy has only in-frame clones and lacks some. The table has roughly 88,000 clones, 76% seen once. Sequencing used PBMCs. These TCRs come from a man aged 30-40 years in good health and CMV-seropositive. The CDR3 runs from the conserved cysteine through the conserved F or W. The D gene is left open where the match is weak. Size is stated for part of the rows, as once, few or many counts, or as a class when the clone is expanded.

J gene,D gene,V gene,clone size,CDR3 protein,CDR3 DNA
TRBJ2-1,.,TRBV4-3,.,CASSQVWLVDSEQFF,TGCGCCAGCAGCCAAGTTTGGCTAGTTGATAGTGAGCAGTTCTTC
TRBJ1-5,.,TRBV2,few,CASQTRQTNQPQHF,TGTGCCAGTCAGACGAGACAGACGAATCAGCCCCAGCATTTT
TRBJ1-1,.,TRBV18,.,CASSPQQGSTEAFF,TGTGCCAGCTCACCGCAACAGGGCTCCACTGAAGCTTTCTTT
TRBJ2-2,.,TRBV5-1,.,CASSLVTSTGELFF,TGCGCCAGCAGCTTGGTTACGAGCACCGGGGAGCTGTTTTTT
TRBJ2-3,TRBD1,TRBV10-3,.,CAISESTGLGTQYF,TGTGCCATCAGTGAGTCGACAGGGTTAGGTACGCAGTATTTT
TRBJ2-3,.,TRBV6-4,few,CASSDSGSTDTQYF,TGTGCCAGCAGTGACAGCGGGAGCACAGATACGCAGTATTTT
TRBJ2-7,TRBD2,TRBV19,.,CASSIGLAEYEQYF,TGTGCCAGTAGTATTGGACTAGCGGAGTACGAGCAGTACTTC
TRBJ1-2,TRBD1,TRBV5-1,once,CASSPYGQGAKGYTF,TGCGCCAGCAGCCCTTACGGACAGGGGGCGAAGGGCTACACCTTC
TRBJ1-3,.,TRBV28,.,CASSGWGQRNTIYF,TGTGCCAGCAGTGGGTGGGGGCAACGAAACACCATATATTTT
TRBJ1-2,.,TRBV7-9,.,CASSLSLSGYTF,TGTGCCAGCAGCTTATCTTTGAGTGGCTACACCTTC
TRBJ1-6,TRBD1,TRBV4-1,once,CASSQEGGQRPLHF,TGCGCCAGCAGCCAAGAGGGGGGACAGCGGCCCCTCCACTTT
TRBJ1-2,.,TRBV6-5,.,CASGRIPYGYTF,TGTGCCAGCGGGAGAATTCCCTATGGCTACACCTTC
TRBJ1-1,.,TRBV27,.,CASSLNLEHTEAFF,TGTGCCAGCAGTTTAAACCTTGAGCACACTGAAGCTTTCTTT
TRBJ2-3,.,TRBV4-2,.,CASSQEARSTDTQYF,TGTGCCAGCAGCCAAGAGGCTAGGTCTACAGATACGCAGTATTTT
TRBJ1-1,.,TRBV28,.,CASSHSGRTFF,TGTGCCAGCAGTCACTCTGGGCGTACTTTCTTT
TRBJ1-5,TRBD1,TRBV5-1,.,CASSPEGAIYQPQHF,TGCGCCAGCAGCCCCGAGGGGGCAATCTATCAGCCCCAGCATTTT
TRBJ2-1,TRBD1,TRBV29-1,once,CSGGPSGTGGNEQFF,TGCAGCGGGGGGCCCTCCGGGACAGGGGGCAATGAGCAGTTCTTC
TRBJ2-7,.,TRBV11-2,.,CASSLPILGYEQYF,TGTGCCAGCAGCTTACCGATTCTCGGCTACGAGCAGTACTTC
TRBJ1-2,TRBD1,TRBV5-1,.,CASSFGQAYGYTF,TGCGCCAGCAGCTTTGGACAGGCCTATGGCTACACCTTC
TRBJ1-4,.,TRBV30,.,CAWSVPDGKFNEKLFF,TGTGCCTGGAGTGTACCCGACGGGAAGTTTAATGAAAAACTGTTTTTT
TRBJ2-5,TRBD1,TRBV28,few,CASSRRGTGVLGETQYF,TGTGCCAGCAGTCGAAGGGGGACAGGGGTTTTGGGAGAGACCCAGTACTTC
TRBJ1-2,.,TRBV27,.,CASRKLEGVFGYTF,TGTGCCAGCAGAAAATTGGAAGGGGTGTTCGGCTACACCTTC
TRBJ2-1,TRBD1,TRBV27,.,CASSRDRGNIDEQFF,TGTGCCAGCAGTAGGGACAGGGGAAATATCGATGAGCAGTTCTTC
TRBJ1-5,.,TRBV6-6,few,CASSHLRTENQPQHF,TGTGCCAGCAGCCATTTAAGGACAGAAAATCAGCCCCAGCACTTT
TRBJ2-2,.,TRBV28,.,CASSFPWQNNTGELFF,TGTGCCAGCAGTTTCCCCTGGCAGAATAACACCGGGGAGCTGTTTTTT
TRBJ1-3,.,TRBV11-2,.,CASSLGQFRNTIYF,TGTGCCAGCAGCTTAGGCCAGTTCAGAAACACCATATATTTT
TRBJ1-4,TRBD1,TRBV5-6,few,CASSPGQGRTNEKPFF,TGTGCCAGCAGCCCTGGACAGGGGCGAACTAATGAAAAACCGTTTTTT
TRBJ1-5,TRBD1,TRBV27,.,CASSLSWGTANNQPQHF,TGTGCCAGCAGTTTATCCTGGGGGACAGCGAATAATCAGCCCCAGCATTTT
TRBJ2-7,TRBD1,TRBV5-6,.,CASSARDRGSYEQYF,TGTGCCAGCAGCGCCCGGGACAGGGGATCCTACGAGCAGTACTTC